This T cell receptor beta chain was sequenced during a study of identical twins. Deletions cut 2 bases from V and 8 bases from J, with 17 bases between. Germline V gene data show CDR1 as DFQATT and CDR2 as SNEGSKA (reference sequence). The CDR3 is 14 residues long. This clonotype was seen a few times. From the 5' RACE reads, TCRdb called clonotypes with MiXCR, one entry per CDR3 protein. The sample yields hundreds of thousands of distinct CDR3 sequences, less than 25% seen once. A further study also used this sample, focusing on T cells expressing NK-cell markers.

Sequencing was done on a sample of CD4+ T cells sorted from blood. The V call is TRBV20-1, the J call TRBJ2-3; no clear D gene. This TCR was sampled from a woman aged 18-35 years in good health. The CDR3 nucleotides are TGCAGTGCTAGACTTGATCCCGGGCCAACTACGCAGTATTTT. Protein product: CSARLDPGPTTQYF.